The 25 T cell receptor beta chains given below trace back to one sample, sequenced in a study of T-cell reconstitution after alpha-beta-depleted transplantation in children. This sample's TCRbeta library carried unique molecular identifier barcodes. In TCRdb, the PCR reads were re-called with MiXCR into one record per CDR3 protein. The sample holds 150,000 to 250,000 distinct CDR3 sequences, about 15% seen once. The sample in question was PBMCs from the stem cell graft donor, obtained from the stem cell graft. These receptors all stem from a human donor who donated a stem cell graft to a child with acute lymphoblastic leukemia.

On this clonotype: A clone one base away is much larger, so this may be a read error. V gene TRBV12-3 or TRBV12-4 combines with J gene TRBJ1-1; the D is unclear. CDR3 length: 17 amino acids. The CDR3 coding sequence is TGTGCCAGCGGTTTATTGTCCCATGGGTTCAGAAACACTGAAGCTTTCTTT. Its protein product is CASGLLSHGFRNTEAFF.

This clonotype came up a few times. The chain recombines TRBV5-1 with TRBJ2-1; no firm D call. V was pared by 1 base and J by 5 bases, with 13 bases between. Looked up from germline, CDR1 is SGHRS and CDR2 is YFSETQ. The CDR3 is 15 amino acids. CDR3 sequence (DNA): TGCGCCAGCAGCTTGTCTCCGGGCGAGAACAATGAGCAGTTCTTC. This translates into CASSLSPGENNEQFF.

V usage is TRBV3-1 and J usage is TRBJ2-1; D not resolved. V shed 2 bases and J shed 8 bases, with 7 bases lying between them. Germline V CDR1 and CDR2: LGHDT, YNNKEL (reference sequence). The CDR3 has 12 amino acids. CDR3 loop: CASSQLDDEQFF. CDR3 nucleotide sequence: TGTGCCAGCAGCCAACTAGACGATGAGCAGTTCTTC.

This clonotype was recorded at least ten times. The chain has TRBV5-1 and TRBJ1-2; 9 nucleotides agree with TRBD1. V lost 3 bases, J lost 0 bases, and 3 bases stayed unmatched. Germline V gene data show CDR1 as SGHRS and CDR2 as YFSETQ. This CDR3 contains 15 residues. The CDR3 reads CASSSRQGANYGYTF. CDR3 nucleotides: TGCGCCAGCAGCTCCCGACAGGGGGCTAACTATGGCTACACCTTC.

This clonotype has a count of ten or more. This chain joins TRBV5-1 and TRBJ2-1, with TRBD2 matching over 14 bases. Trimming at V came to 4 bases and at J to 3 bases, leaving 0 bases not matched to a gene. The germline gives CDR1 SGHRS, CDR2 YFSETQ. The CDR3 has 15 residues. CDR3 region: CASSGTSGSYNEQFF. CDR3 DNA sequence: TGCGCCAGCAGCGGGACTAGCGGGAGCTACAATGAGCAGTTCTTC.

This chain joins TRBV3-1 and TRBJ1-1; a possible D gene is TRBD1 (5 bases). CDR1 is LGHDT, CDR2 YNNKEL, per germline (reference sequence). V lost 8 bases to trimming and J lost 4 bases, with 20 bases between them. This CDR3 comprises 15 residues. The CDR3 here is CASSESEVGATEAFF. The CDR3 DNA reads as TGTGCCAGCTCAGAGTCTGAAGTCGGGGCCACTGAAGCTTTCTTT. The full variable domain, with the rest looked up from reference TRBV3-1 and TRBJ1-1, is DTAVSQTPKYLVTQMGNDKSIKCEQNLGHDTMYWYKQDSKKFLKIMFSYNNKELIINETVPNRFSPKSPDKAHLNLHINSLELGDSAVYFCASSESEVGATEAFFGQGTRLTVV.

Many counts were recorded for this clonotype. The chain recombines TRBV7-9 with TRBJ1-1; D is ambiguous. The germline V gene encodes CDR1 SEHNR and CDR2 FQNEAQ (reference sequence). The length of the CDR3 is 13 residues. Deletions cut 5 bases from V and 5 bases from J, with 12 bases between. The CDR3 DNA sequence: TGTGCCAGCAGCCACGACGGTAGAACTGAAGCTTTCTTT. Translating it yields CASSHDGRTEAFF. The full variable domain, its missing parts supplied by reference TRBV7-9 and TRBJ1-1, is DTGVSQNPRHKITKRGQNVTFRCDPISEHNRLYWYRQTLGQGPEFLTYFQNEAQLEKSRLLSDRFSAERPKGSFSTLEIQRTEQGDSAMYLCASSHDGRTEAFFGQGTRLTVV.

The table lists this clonotype with many counts. This rearrangement joins TRBV9 to TRBJ2-3; the D is unclear. Trimming shortened V by 4 bases and J by 0 bases, and 3 bases separated the two germline ends. The V gene's germline CDR1 is SGDLS and CDR2 YYNGEE. The CDR3 contains 12 residues. CDR3 loop: CASSRSTDTQYF. Written as DNA, the CDR3 is TGTGCCAGCAGCAGAAGCACAGATACGCAGTATTTT.

The V call is TRBV2, the J call TRBJ2-7; 7 bases are shared with TRBD2. Per germline, CDR1 SNHLY and CDR2 FYNNEI. J was trimmed by 5 bases and V by 4 bases; bases with no gene match: 8. This CDR3 has 14 amino acids. The CDR3 DNA reads TGTGCCAGCAGTGGGGCGGGAGACGATCACGAGCAGTACTTC. Amino acid sequence: CASSGAGDDHEQYF.

This clonotype showed up many times. V is TRBV10-2 and J is TRBJ2-3; 14 bases fit TRBD2. The ends lost 3 bases at V and 4 bases at J; junction bases unmatched: 6. Germline-derived CDR1 and CDR2 are WSHSY and SAAADI. CDR3 length equals 17 residues. This chain's CDR3 is CASSDSGLAGVADTQYF. CDR3 nucleotides: TGCGCCAGCAGTGACTCGGGACTAGCGGGAGTGGCAGATACGCAGTATTTT.

This clonotype was picked up many times. This CDR3 is CASSLDYSYNEQFF. CDR3 nucleotide sequence: TGCGCCAGCAGCTTAGACTATTCCTACAATGAGCAGTTCTTC. The chain couples TRBV5-1 to TRBJ2-1; a weak D match, TRBD2 (5 bases). Per germline, CDR1 SGHRS and CDR2 YFSETQ. This CDR3 is built from 14 residues. Between the trimmed V and J ends, which lost 2 bases and 1 base, there was a span of 7 bases.

The gene calls are TRBV7-2 and TRBJ2-7; possibly TRBD2 for D (6 bases). The CDR3 has 15 amino acids. CDR1 SGHTA and CDR2 FQGNSA come from the germline V gene. V lost 3 bases to trimming and J lost 4 bases, with 16 bases between them. CDR3 in DNA: TGTGCCAGCAGCTTCGAGGGTGGGAGGACATACGAGCAGTACTTC. It specifies CASSFEGGRTYEQYF.

This clonotype was observed many times. The J gene is TRBJ2-2, the V gene TRBV5-5; D not certain. The CDR3 extends over 15 amino acids. V was pared by 3 bases and J by 6 bases, with 15 bases between. The germline V gene encodes CDR1 SGHKS and CDR2 YYEKEE (reference sequence). Here the CDR3 reads CASSSPPSRAGELFF. The CDR3 DNA is TGTGCCAGCAGCTCCCCCCCCAGCAGAGCCGGGGAGCTGTTTTTT.

This clonotype appeared many times. The chain employs TRBV5-1 and TRBJ2-7; 7 bases are shared with TRBD2. With 1 base clipped from V and 3 bases from J, the junction kept 25 bases outside the gene matches. Germline CDR1 reads SGHRS; CDR2 reads YFSETQ. The CDR3 is 21 residues long. The CDR3 DNA reads as TGCGCCAGCAGCTTGTTTCCCGTCACGCAGGGAGGGTATGAGTGGGTCTACGAGCAGTACTTC. It yields the protein CASSLFPVTQGGYEWVYEQYF. Looking up the rest from reference TRBV5-1 and TRBJ2-7 gives the full variable domain: KAGVTQTPRYLIKTRGQQVTLSCSPISGHRSVSWYQQTPGQGLQFLFEYFSETQRNKGNFPGRFSGRQFSNSRSEMNVSTLELGDSALYLCASSLFPVTQGGYEWVYEQYFGPGTRLTVT.

This clonotype was seen more than once but under ten times. This chain links TRBV6-5 with TRBJ2-6; 9 bases match TRBD1. Trimming removed 4 bases from V and 4 bases from J; junction bases left unmatched: 5. The germline V gene encodes CDR1 MNHEY and CDR2 SVGAGI. The CDR3 length is 16 residues. CDR3 bases: TGTGCCAGCAGTTCCTACAGGGGGCTAGGGGCCAACGTCCTGACTTTC. Its translation: CASSSYRGLGANVLTF.

The chain carries TRBV25-1 and TRBJ2-1, with TRBD2 matching over 8 bases. CDR3 length: 15 residues. CDR1 and CDR2 from the germline V gene are MGHDK and SYGVNS. Unmatched junction bases numbered 5, after V lost 4 bases and J lost 3 bases. CDR3 DNA sequence: TGTGCCAGCAGTGGTACTAGCGGCCTCTACAATGAGCAGTTCTTC. Protein product: CASSGTSGLYNEQFF.

This clonotype was counted many times. The chain joins TRBV7-9 to TRBJ2-1; D is perhaps TRBD2 (5 bases). The CDR3 consists of 15 residues. Germline V lookup: CDR1 SEHNR, CDR2 FQNEAQ (reference sequence). V shed 11 bases and J shed 7 bases, with 24 bases lying between them. CDR3: CARHRRGPPWNEQFF. Here the CDR3 DNA reads TGTGCCCGCCACCGCCGAGGGCCGCCATGGAATGAGCAGTTCTTC.

This clonotype was found many times. This sequence joins TRBV20-1 and TRBJ1-2; 9 bases are a match to TRBD1. J was trimmed by 3 bases and V by 5 bases; bases with no gene match: 4. The CDR3 consists of 13 residues. Germline V gene sequence: CDR1 DFQATT, CDR2 SNEGSKA (reference sequence). Here the CDR3 DNA reads TGCAGTGCTCCCCGGGACAGGGACTATGGCTACACCTTC. Protein: CSAPRDRDYGYTF.

This chain links TRBV20-1 with TRBJ2-7, with 10 positions matching TRBD2. The trim removed 3 bases at V and 2 bases at J, leaving 7 bases unmatched. This CDR3 contains 15 residues. Germline V gene data show CDR1 as DFQATT and CDR2 as SNEGSKA (reference sequence). DNA for the CDR3: TGCAGTGCTAGGGGAACTAGCGGGAACACCTACGAGCAGTACTTC. Amino acids: CSARGTSGNTYEQYF.

This clonotype was counted at least ten times. This chain joins TRBV20-1 and TRBJ1-1; 7 nucleotides line up with TRBD1. The CDR3 contains 13 residues. With V trimmed by 5 bases and J by 4 bases, 7 bases remained unmatched. Germline-derived CDR1 and CDR2 are DFQATT and SNEGSKA (reference sequence). The CDR3 DNA reads as TGCAGTGCTTCCGAGGGGGCTGGCACTGAAGCTTTCTTT. This sequence encodes CSASEGAGTEAFF.

This clonotype was recorded at least ten times. The genes are TRBV6-2 or TRBV6-3 and TRBJ2-2, with no clear D. V lost 10 bases and J 6 bases, leaving 18 bases between the germline ends. Per the germline V gene, CDR1 is MNHEY and CDR2 is SVGEGT. The CDR3 loop spans 14 amino acids. The CDR3 reads CAIQKGSISGELFF. CDR3 in DNA: TGTGCCATCCAAAAGGGTAGTATCTCCGGGGAGCTGTTTTTT.

This clonotype was seen at least ten times. The rearrangement joins TRBV12-3 or TRBV12-4 to TRBJ1-4, with D tentatively TRBD1 (6 bases). CDR3 length: 15 residues. The V gene lost 5 bases and the J gene lost 8 bases, with 18 bases spanning the gap. The CDR3, as DNA: TGTGCCAGCAGTACCGGGACACGAACGGAAGAAAAACTGTTTTTT. Translated, it gives CASSTGTRTEEKLFF.

This clonotype was counted ten times or more. The rearrangement uses TRBV6-1 and TRBJ1-1; D ambiguous. Germline V lookup: CDR1 MNHNS, CDR2 SASEGT. The V end was cut by 4 bases, the J end by 1 base, with 10 bases between. The CDR3 has 14 residues. The CDR3 is CASSAGAENTEAFF. Here the CDR3 DNA reads TGTGCCAGCAGTGCTGGCGCGGAGAACACTGAAGCTTTCTTT.

J is TRBJ2-3 and V is TRBV7-6; no clear D gene. The CDR3 consists of 15 residues. Germline V gene sequence: CDR1 SGHVS, CDR2 FNYEAQ. The V end lost 2 bases, the J end lost 6 bases, and 15 bases lay between the germline ends. The CDR3 coding sequence is TGTGCCAGCAGCTTAAACGCCCTCCGTCCGGATACGCAGTATTTT. Translating it yields CASSLNALRPDTQYF.

This clonotype was observed at least ten times. Because the CDR3's place on the DNA is in doubt, the DNA is left out and the CDR3 is given as listed by TCRdb. The chain employs TRBV4-1 and TRBJ1-1. In germline, CDR1 is MGHRA, CDR2 YSYEKL. Including both end residues, the CDR3 is 18 amino acids long. The CDR3 region is CASSQEKFFGSTNTEAFF.